These 24 T cell receptor beta chains were all obtained from the same sample, sequenced in a study of shared clonotypes between healthy human individuals. Assay used: immunoSEQ multiplex PCR; TCRdb lists only in-frame clones, some missing. The data show fewer than 3 million clones, 85% to 95% seen once. Sequencing was done on a sample of naive CD4+ T cells from PBMCs. Described subset: CD45RA+ positively selected. Receptors were obtained from a man younger than 35 in good health. Some clones in this sample may be carry-over from other donors' samples.

V gene TRBV28 combines with J gene TRBJ2-3, with TRBD2 identical over 7 bases. Losses at the gene ends were 3 bases for V and 0 bases for J; bases not matched to a gene: 6. The CDR3 totals 16 residues. Germline CDR1 and CDR2: MDHEN and SYDVKM. The CDR3 loop is CASSLGLAESTDTQYF. As DNA, the CDR3 is TGTGCCAGCAGTTTGGGGCTAGCGGAGAGCACAGATACGCAGTATTTT.

Only one count was recorded for this clone. The chain combines TRBV28 with TRBJ1-4, with 7 bases lining up with TRBD1. V lost 3 bases to trimming and J lost 3 bases; unmatched junction nucleotides: 7. The CDR3 runs to 16 residues. Germline CDR1 MDHEN, CDR2 SYDVKM. This chain's CDR3 is CASSFSRGLANEKLFF. Here the CDR3 DNA reads TGTGCCAGCAGTTTCTCGAGGGGGCTAGCTAATGAAAAACTGTTTTTT.

V usage is TRBV11-1 and J usage is TRBJ2-1; the D is unclear. The germline V gene encodes CDR1 SGHAT and CDR2 FQDESV (reference sequence). The CDR3 sequence is 15 residues long. Trimming stripped 1 base from V and 4 bases from J, with 11 bases between. The CDR3 DNA reads as TGTGCCAGCAGCTTAGACCAGGACGCATACAATGAGCAGTTCTTC. It specifies CASSLDQDAYNEQFF.

The DNA for the CDR3 is TGTGCCAGTAGTATAGGGGGATTCCGGGACTTTCAAGAGACCCAGTACTTC. Its translation: CASSIGGFRDFQETQYF. V and J are TRBV19 and TRBJ2-5; maybe TRBD2 (6 bases). The V end was cut by 1 base, the J end by 2 bases, with 17 bases between. This CDR3 comprises 17 residues. The germline V gene encodes CDR1 LNHDA and CDR2 SQIVND (reference sequence).

The rearrangement uses TRBV11-3 and TRBJ2-7, with D perhaps given as TRBD1 or TRBD2 (6 bases each). This CDR3 is built from 14 residues. Trimming took 5 bases from V and 5 from J, leaving 16 bases between them. Germline CDR1 is SGHNT and CDR2 is YENEEA. For the CDR3, the DNA is TGTGCCAGCAGCGAGTCCGGGGGCCTCAACGAGCAGTACTTC. It yields the protein CASSESGGLNEQYF.

V usage is TRBV7-3 and J usage is TRBJ2-1; 10 nucleotides agree with TRBD2. The length of the CDR3 is 16 residues. Looked up from germline, CDR1 is SGHTA and CDR2 is FQGTGA. The trim removed 2 bases at V and 8 bases at J, leaving 9 bases unmatched. This chain's CDR3 is CASSLLVLAGVDEQFF. Here the CDR3 DNA reads TGTGCCAGCAGCTTATTAGTCCTAGCGGGAGTCGATGAGCAGTTCTTC. Using reference TRBV7-3 and TRBJ2-1 for the parts outside the CDR3, the full variable domain is GAGVSQTPSNKVTEKGKYVELRCDPISGHTALYWYRQSLGQGPEFLIYFQGTGAADDSGLPNDRFFAVRPEGSVSTLKIQRTERGDSAVYLCASSLLVLAGVDEQFFGPGTRLTVL.

The chain links TRBV4-1 to TRBJ2-7, with TRBD1 matching 9 bases. Germline assignment: CDR1 MGHRA and CDR2 YSYEKL. Trimming removed 5 bases from V and 5 bases from J; junction bases left unmatched: 10. CDR3 length: 15 amino acids. This chain's CDR3 is CASSSYGTGLNEQYF. The CDR3 coding sequence is TGCGCCAGCAGCTCATATGGGACAGGGCTCAACGAGCAGTACTTC.

The chain couples TRBV5-1 to TRBJ2-5, with D tentatively TRBD1 (5 bases). V shed 4 bases and J shed 3 bases, with 16 bases lying between them. CDR3 length equals 15 residues. Germline V lookup: CDR1 SGHRS, CDR2 YFSETQ. CDR3 sequence reads: CASSNTSREEETQYF. The CDR3 DNA sequence: TGCGCCAGCAGCAATACATCCAGGGAAGAAGAGACCCAGTACTTC.

This clone was counted between two and nine times. This chain uses TRBV7-3 with TRBJ1-2, with D perhaps matching TRBD1 (6 bases). Germline V gene sequence: CDR1 SGHTA, CDR2 FQGTGA. The CDR3 has 14 residues. V lost 5 bases and J 5 bases, leaving 15 bases between the germline ends. The CDR3 DNA reads TGTGCCAGCAGCCCCCAGGGGACGGGTTATGGCTACACCTTC. Its translation is CASSPQGTGYGYTF.

The gene calls are TRBV6-6 and TRBJ2-3; 7 bases agree with TRBD1. The CDR3 sequence is 13 residues long. Unmatched junction bases numbered 6, after V lost 4 bases and J lost 8 bases. Germline V gives CDR1 MNHNY, CDR2 SVGAGI (reference sequence). The CDR3 DNA is TGTGCCAGCAGTTTCGGGACAGCAGTTACGCAGTATTTT. Amino acids: CASSFGTAVTQYF.

As for this clone: The sample holds other DNA sequences that translate to the same CDR3. The chain joins TRBV18 to TRBJ1-1, with TRBD1 as a possible D gene (5 bases). The CDR3 length is 15 residues. Trimming took 0 bases from V and 0 from J, leaving 8 bases between them. The germline V gene has CDR1 KGHSH and CDR2 LQKENI. The DNA for the CDR3 is TGTGCCAGCTCACCACCGGGGGGTCTGAACACTGAAGCTTTCTTT. Protein product: CASSPPGGLNTEAFF.

The chain has TRBV19 and TRBJ2-6; tentatively, D is TRBD1 (5 bases). Trimming left V 3 bases short and J 7 bases short, with 22 bases between. Germline lookup yields CDR1 LNHDA and CDR2 SQIVND (reference sequence). The length of the CDR3 is 18 residues. The CDR3 region is CASSMVPGLIVGANVLTF. As DNA, the CDR3 is TGTGCCAGTAGTATGGTCCCAGGGCTGATCGTGGGTGCCAACGTCCTGACTTTC.

The chain links TRBV4-3 to TRBJ2-1; perhaps TRBD1 as D (6 bases). CDR3 length: 16 residues. V was cut by 1 base and J by 0 bases, with 10 bases left in between. Per germline, CDR1 LGHNA and CDR2 YSLEER. The CDR3 sequence: CASSQVGAASYNEQFF. CDR3 sequence (DNA): TGCGCCAGCAGCCAAGTGGGGGCAGCCTCCTACAATGAGCAGTTCTTC.

The genes are TRBV5-1 and TRBJ1-2; D is unclear. Per the germline V gene, CDR1 is SGHRS and CDR2 is YFSETQ. Trimming cost V 0 bases and J 4 bases, with 7 bases left between them. The CDR3 loop spans 13 amino acids. This CDR3 reads CASSLEHFYGYTF. CDR3 coding DNA: TGCGCCAGCAGCTTGGAACACTTCTATGGCTACACCTTC.

The gene calls are TRBV11-1 and TRBJ1-2, with D perhaps TRBD1 (6 bases). Germline CDR1 and CDR2: SGHAT and FQDESV (reference sequence). This CDR3 has 16 residues. V lost 3 bases, J lost 8 bases, and 22 bases lay in between. CDR3 coding DNA: TGTGCCAGCAGCTTTCGTTTGGGACAAGCTATCTCAGGCTACACCTTC. It encodes CASSFRLGQAISGYTF.

The rearrangement uses TRBV30 and TRBJ2-7, with TRBD2 as a possible D gene (6 bases). Germline lookup yields CDR1 GTSNPN and CDR2 SVGIG (reference sequence). Trimming stripped 3 bases from V and 2 bases from J, with 17 bases between. This CDR3 is 15 amino acids long. CDR3 DNA: TGTGCCTGGAGCCACGGGGGATCCGATACCTACGAGCAGTACTTC. Protein product: CAWSHGGSDTYEQYF.

V gene TRBV7-2 combines with J gene TRBJ1-4; D call uncertain. The CDR3 spans 14 residues. Germline V CDR1 and CDR2: SGHTA, FQGNSA. V lost 0 bases to trimming and J lost 8 bases, with 10 bases between them. The CDR3 DNA follows: TGTGCCAGCAGCTTAGCCCGGGCCGGGGAAAAACTGTTTTTT. This encodes CASSLARAGEKLFF.

CDR3 in DNA: TGTGCCAGCTCAAAGGAGACCTACGAGCAGTACTTC. Amino acids: CASSKETYEQYF. The chain carries TRBV18 and TRBJ2-7; D gene ambiguous. The germline gives CDR1 KGHSH, CDR2 LQKENI. The CDR3 sequence is 12 residues long. The V end was cut by 5 bases, the J end by 2 bases, with 7 bases between.

This clone was counted between two and nine times. This CDR3 is also generated by other DNA sequences in the sample. This chain connects TRBV18 to TRBJ1-1; D might be TRBD1 (5 bases). This CDR3 has 14 amino acids. V was pared by 6 bases and J by 3 bases, with 14 bases between. CDR1 is KGHSH and CDR2 is LQKENI in the germline V gene. This chain's CDR3 is CASSPTAGDTEAFF. The CDR3 coding sequence is TGTGCCAGCTCGCCCACGGCGGGGGACACTGAAGCTTTCTTT. Full variable domain (rest looked up from reference TRBV18 and TRBJ1-1): NAGVMQNPRHLVRRRGQEARLRCSPMKGHSHVYWYRQLPEEGLKFMVYLQKENIIDESGMPKERFSAEFPKEGPSILRIQQVVRGDSAAYFCASSPTAGDTEAFFGQGTRLTVV.

The rearrangement links TRBV15 to TRBJ2-1; 9 bases align to TRBD2. CDR3 length equals 17 residues. Losses at the gene ends were 5 bases for V and 4 bases for J; bases not matched to a gene: 12. Germline values: CDR1 LNHNV, CDR2 YYDKDF (reference sequence). CDR3 amino acids: CATSRAGGPGAYNEQFF. In nucleotides, the CDR3 is TGTGCCACCAGCCGGGCGGGAGGGCCCGGGGCGTACAATGAGCAGTTCTTC. Looking up the rest from reference TRBV15 and TRBJ2-1 gives the full variable domain: DAMVIQNPRYQVTQFGKPVTLSCSQTLNHNVMYWYQQKSSQAPKLLFHYYDKDFNNEADTPDNFQSRRPNTSFCFLDIRSPGLGDTAMYLCATSRAGGPGAYNEQFFGPGTRLTVL.

A remark on this clone: Within the sample, other DNA sequences also encode this same CDR3. The J gene is TRBJ2-7, the V gene TRBV7-2, with TRBD2 identical over 8 bases. V lost 1 base to trimming and J lost 1 base; unmatched junction nucleotides: 6. The CDR3 is made up of 16 amino acids. Germline CDR1 reads SGHTA; CDR2 reads FQGNSA. CDR3 residues: CASSLGPAGVSYEQYF. The CDR3 nucleotides are TGTGCCAGCAGCTTAGGGCCAGCGGGGGTTTCCTACGAGCAGTACTTC.

This sequence joins TRBV27 and TRBJ1-5; no clear D gene. Germline CDR1 and CDR2: MNHEY and SMNVEV (reference sequence). The V and J ends lost 3 bases and 7 bases respectively, with 10 bases between them. CDR3 length: 13 residues. CDR3 bases: TGTGCCAGCAGTTTTGGGCGGGAGCAGCCCCAGCATTTT. Its translation is CASSFGREQPQHF.

The chain recombines TRBV28 with TRBJ1-4; TRBD1 aligns across 9 bases. The V and J ends lost 4 bases and 4 bases, in that order; junction bases with no gene match: 7. This CDR3 region has 16 residues. CDR1 is MDHEN, CDR2 SYDVKM, per germline. The DNA of the CDR3 is TGTGCCAGCAGTTCCGTTGGACAGGGGCTTAATGAAAAACTGTTTTTT. Amino acids: CASSSVGQGLNEKLFF. The full variable domain, completed using reference TRBV28 and TRBJ1-4, is DVKVTQSSRYLVKRTGEKVFLECVQDMDHENMFWYRQDPGLGLRLIYFSYDVKMKEKGDIPEGYSVSREKKERFSLILESASTNQTSMYLCASSSVGQGLNEKLFFGSGTQLSVL.

The V call is TRBV27, the J call TRBJ2-1; D unclear. CDR3 length: 15 residues. Germline-derived CDR1 and CDR2 are MNHEY and SMNVEV (reference sequence). Trimming removed 3 bases at V and 4 bases at J, with 13 bases between. CDR3 DNA: TGTGCCAGCAGTTTGGCGGACCCCGTATACAATGAGCAGTTCTTC. Its translation is CASSLADPVYNEQFF.